This T cell receptor (beta chain) was captured by sequencing in a study of cytomegalovirus exposure and HLA in healthy donors. In the PCR, 60 Vbeta and 13 Jbeta primers were used. Profiling relied on immunoSEQ multiplex PCR, and the TCRdb table lists in-frame clones only, not all of them. The profile shows over 150,000 clones, over 80% of them singletons. The donors were healthy bone marrow donors. The sequenced sample was PBMCs. The sequence came from a human donor in good health.

CDR3 protein: CASSLKDTGVGKAGELFF. CDR3 DNA: TGCGCCAGCAGCTTAAAGGATACAGGGGTTGGAAAAGCCGGGGAGCTGTTTTTT. The genes are TRBV5-1 and TRBJ2-2; the match to TRBD1 covers 7 bases. V shed 2 bases, J shed 6 bases, and the junction held 16 bases outside the gene matches. Germline loops: CDR1 SGHRS, CDR2 YFSETQ. This CDR3 has 18 amino acids.